Each of the 20 T cell receptor beta chains below was sequenced from the same sample in a study of response to subunit inactivated influenza vaccine. TCRdb fed the RT-PCR reads into MiXCR, producing one record per CDR3 protein. Here the sample spans approximately 500,000 distinct CDR3 sequences, under 15% being singletons. Source: PBMCs from blood, taken about 6 weeks after vaccination. Receptors were obtained from a man aged 45-60 years who received an inactivated influenza vaccine.

This clonotype was seen more than once but under ten times. This chain uses TRBV5-1 with TRBJ1-6; tentatively, D is TRBD1 (6 bases). V gave up 0 bases and J gave up 8 bases, with 12 bases separating them. Germline CDR1 is SGHRS and CDR2 is YFSETQ. CDR3 length: 15 amino acids. The CDR3 region has the DNA TGCGCCAGCAGCTTGGTAGGGACACCGGATTCACCCCTCCACTTT. This encodes CASSLVGTPDSPLHF.

The rearrangement joins TRBV29-1 to TRBJ2-4; 10 bases agree with TRBD1. Germline V gene data show CDR1 as SQVTM and CDR2 as ANQGSEA. This CDR3 has 15 amino acids. With 4 bases clipped from V and 7 bases from J, the junction kept 10 bases outside the gene matches. CDR3 bases: TGCAGCGTTGTATCGACAGGGGGCTCGTGGAACATTCAGTACTTC. As protein: CSVVSTGGSWNIQYF.

The chain joins TRBV20-1 to TRBJ1-5; 10 bases are a match to TRBD1. The V segment lost 3 bases and the J segment 5 bases; nucleotides outside the gene matches: 7. The CDR3 extends over 15 amino acids. Looked up from germline, CDR1 is DFQATT and CDR2 is SNEGSKA (reference sequence). This CDR3 reads CSARPGTGEHQPQHF. The CDR3 DNA sequence: TGCAGTGCTAGGCCCGGGACAGGGGAGCATCAGCCCCAGCATTTT.

In this sample, this clonotype turned up a few times. The V and J genes are TRBV6-2 or TRBV6-3 and TRBJ2-6; D unresolved. The V gene lost 4 bases and the J gene lost 2 bases, with 12 bases spanning the gap. CDR1 is MNHEY and CDR2 is SVGEGT in the germline V gene. The CDR3 covers 16 residues. Here the CDR3 reads CASSSPFRAGANVLTF. CDR3 nucleotides: TGTGCCAGCAGTTCTCCTTTTAGGGCTGGGGCCAACGTCCTGACTTTC.

The V gene is TRBV5-1, the J gene TRBJ1-2; D may be TRBD1 (5 bases). In germline, CDR1 is SGHRS, CDR2 YFSETQ. The CDR3 consists of 13 residues. Deletions cut 4 bases from V and 8 bases from J, with 15 bases between. Here the CDR3 reads CASSLGTPRGYTF. The CDR3 DNA is TGCGCCAGCAGCCTCGGGACCCCACGGGGCTACACCTTC.

The rearrangement links TRBV5-1 to TRBJ1-1; 7 bases are shared with TRBD1. The CDR3 contains 15 residues. CDR1 SGHRS and CDR2 YFSETQ come from the germline V gene. The V segment lost 4 bases and the J segment 1 base; nucleotides outside the gene matches: 7. CDR3 residues: CASSNPGTANTEAFF. CDR3 nucleotides: TGCGCCAGCAGCAATCCCGGGACAGCGAACACTGAAGCTTTCTTT.

This clonotype was seen a handful of times. The rearrangement links TRBV29-1 to TRBJ2-1; a weak D match, TRBD2 (5 bases). V was cut by 1 base and J by 7 bases, with 5 bases left in between. The CDR3 extends over 11 amino acids. CDR1 SQVTM and CDR2 ANQGSEA come from the germline V gene. The CDR3 loop is CSVEGGNEQFF. CDR3 coding DNA: TGCAGCGTTGAAGGAGGGAATGAGCAGTTCTTC.

This clonotype was counted at least ten times. This chain connects TRBV20-1 to TRBJ2-3, with 8 bases matching TRBD2. Germline assignment: CDR1 DFQATT and CDR2 SNEGSKA (reference sequence). The junction had 3 bases not matched to a gene; V was cut back by 0 bases and J by 4 bases. The CDR3 is 14 residues long. The CDR3 loop is CSARDSGIADTQYF. For the CDR3, the DNA is TGCAGTGCTAGAGATAGCGGGATAGCAGATACGCAGTATTTT.

This clonotype was counted ten times or more. The V gene is TRBV20-1, the J gene TRBJ2-3; D is ambiguous. CDR3 size: 15 residues. Germline CDR1 is DFQATT and CDR2 is SNEGSKA (reference sequence). Trimming took off 1 base at V and 0 bases at J, with 11 bases between the two ends. The CDR3 nucleotides are TGCAGTGCTAGAGTGGGCAGCTTTAGCACAGATACGCAGTATTTT. Its translation: CSARVGSFSTDTQYF.

V gene TRBV11-2 combines with J gene TRBJ2-1; perhaps D is TRBD1 or TRBD2 (5 bases each). Germline V gene sequence: CDR1 SGHAT, CDR2 FQNNGV. The CDR3 loop spans 13 amino acids. With 5 bases removed from V and 7 bases from J, the gap between germline ends came to 12 bases. As DNA, the CDR3 is TGTGCCAGCAGCCCGGGGACGCGGAATGAGCAGTTCTTC. This gives the protein CASSPGTRNEQFF. The full variable domain, its missing parts supplied by reference TRBV11-2 and TRBJ2-1, is EAGVAQSPRYKIIEKRQSVAFWCNPISGHATLYWYQQILGQGPKLLIQFQNNGVVDDSQLPKDRFSAERLKGVDSTLKIQPAKLEDSAVYLCASSPGTRNEQFFGPGTRLTVL.

In this sample, this clonotype turned up a few times. The V and J genes are TRBV12-3 or TRBV12-4 and TRBJ2-2; 7 positions match TRBD2. CDR3 length: 15 amino acids. J gave up 4 bases and V 2 bases, and 4 bases lay outside the gene matches. CDR3 in amino acids: CASSLRSGGTGELFF. DNA of the CDR3: TGTGCCAGCAGTTTAAGGTCGGGAGGCACCGGGGAGCTGTTTTTT.

This clonotype was observed at least ten times. The chain recombines TRBV7-2 with TRBJ2-7, with D perhaps assigned TRBD1 or TRBD2 (5 bases each). Trimming left V 1 base short and J 5 bases short, with 12 bases between. Germline V gives CDR1 SGHTA, CDR2 FQGNSA. There are 14 residues in the CDR3. The CDR3, as DNA: TGTGCCAGCAGCTTAGTTTCAGGGACCCACGAGCAGTACTTC. It translates to CASSLVSGTHEQYF.

This sequence joins TRBV3-1 and TRBJ2-1; perhaps TRBD2 as D (6 bases). This CDR3 region has 14 residues. The germline V and J ends were trimmed by 3 bases and 5 bases, with 11 bases remaining between them. Germline CDR1 is LGHDT and CDR2 is YNNKEL (reference sequence). The CDR3 sequence: CASSQGLDHNEQFF. The CDR3, as DNA: TGTGCCAGCAGCCAGGGACTGGATCACAATGAGCAGTTCTTC.

The V and J genes are TRBV11-2 and TRBJ2-5; D assignment may be TRBD1 or TRBD2 (5 bases each). Germline CDR1 is SGHAT and CDR2 is FQNNGV. The CDR3 sequence is 17 residues long. V was cut by 5 bases and J by 2 bases, with 21 bases left in between. The chain's CDR3 is CASSPLIPGPWQETQYF. The CDR3, as DNA: TGTGCCAGCAGCCCGCTAATCCCGGGACCTTGGCAAGAGACCCAGTACTTC.

The sample holds a few counts of this clonotype. An end of the junction differs from the germline gene, which may be a read error. The chain uses TRBV12-3 or TRBV12-4 and TRBJ2-5, with TRBD2 identical over 11 bases. CDR3 size: 16 residues. CDR3 residues: CASSFEGLAAQGTQYF. CDR3 nucleotides: TGTGCCAGCAGTTTCGAGGGACTAGCGGCTCAAGGGACCCAGTACTTC.

This CDR3 is CASGGGPSYNEQFF. CDR3 sequence (DNA): TGTGCCAGCGGGGGGGGACCCTCCTACAATGAGCAGTTCTTC. The gene calls are TRBV6-2 or TRBV6-3 and TRBJ2-1; 7 positions match TRBD2. The V and J ends lost 8 bases and 0 bases, in that order; junction bases with no gene match: 4. Per germline, CDR1 MNHEY and CDR2 SVGEGT. This CDR3 region has 14 residues.

The sample holds many counts of this clonotype. The CDR3 here is CSTLRGGVYNEQFF. CDR3 in DNA: TGCAGCACCCTCCGGGGAGGCGTATACAATGAGCAGTTCTTC. The chain couples TRBV29-1 to TRBJ2-1; D may be TRBD2 (6 bases). With 8 bases removed from V and 4 bases from J, the gap between germline ends came to 18 bases. Germline V lookup: CDR1 SQVTM, CDR2 ANQGSEA. CDR3 length: 14 amino acids.

This clonotype has at least ten counts. This chain uses TRBV29-1 with TRBJ1-1; D perhaps matches TRBD1 (5 bases). CDR1 and CDR2 (germline): SQVTM, ANQGSEA. This CDR3 spans 17 amino acids. V lost 7 bases and J 1 base, leaving 25 bases between the germline ends. Here the CDR3 reads CSARGVGGTTKNTEAFF. The CDR3 DNA reads as TGCAGCGCCCGAGGGGTGGGAGGTACTACCAAGAACACTGAAGCTTTCTTT.

The rearrangement joins TRBV7-9 to TRBJ1-1; possible D gene TRBD1, 5 bases. CDR3 size: 14 residues. Per the germline V gene, CDR1 is SEHNR and CDR2 is FQNEAQ (reference sequence). V lost 5 bases to trimming and J lost 0 bases, with 10 bases between them. CDR3 in amino acids: CASSPDSMNTEAFF. The CDR3 coding sequence is TGTGCCAGCAGCCCCGACAGCATGAACACTGAAGCTTTCTTT.

This chain links TRBV18 with TRBJ2-7; TRBD2 agrees at 9 bases. CDR1 and CDR2 from the germline V gene are KGHSH and LQKENI. The trim removed 5 bases at V and 4 bases at J, leaving 9 bases unmatched. This CDR3 has 15 amino acids. CDR3 in amino acids: CASSGSGTSIYEQYF. The CDR3 DNA is TGTGCCAGCTCAGGGTCCGGGACTAGCATTTACGAGCAGTACTTC.